The source of this T cell receptor (beta chain) is a study of T cell changes during pregnancy in multiple sclerosis. Trimming took 7 bases from V and 6 from J, leaving 19 bases between them. CDR1 and CDR2 from the germline V gene are SQVTM and ANQGSEA. This CDR3 has 13 residues. TCRdb's copy holds only in-frame clones and misses some; the assay was immunoSEQ multiplex PCR. The data show around 50,000 clones, with roughly 90% seen just once and around 0.16% held by the top ten. The sequencing here drew on CD4+ T cells from peripheral blood mononuclear cells, taken after pregnancy. This clonotype was sampled from a female donor in good health, enrolled as a control in a pregnancy study. The rearrangement joins TRBV29-1 to TRBJ2-7; the D gene is possibly TRBD1 (6 bases). The DNA of the CDR3 is TGCAGCGCCCAGAAGGGGGTACGAGGCGAGCAGTACTTC. Amino acids: CSAQKGVRGEQYF.